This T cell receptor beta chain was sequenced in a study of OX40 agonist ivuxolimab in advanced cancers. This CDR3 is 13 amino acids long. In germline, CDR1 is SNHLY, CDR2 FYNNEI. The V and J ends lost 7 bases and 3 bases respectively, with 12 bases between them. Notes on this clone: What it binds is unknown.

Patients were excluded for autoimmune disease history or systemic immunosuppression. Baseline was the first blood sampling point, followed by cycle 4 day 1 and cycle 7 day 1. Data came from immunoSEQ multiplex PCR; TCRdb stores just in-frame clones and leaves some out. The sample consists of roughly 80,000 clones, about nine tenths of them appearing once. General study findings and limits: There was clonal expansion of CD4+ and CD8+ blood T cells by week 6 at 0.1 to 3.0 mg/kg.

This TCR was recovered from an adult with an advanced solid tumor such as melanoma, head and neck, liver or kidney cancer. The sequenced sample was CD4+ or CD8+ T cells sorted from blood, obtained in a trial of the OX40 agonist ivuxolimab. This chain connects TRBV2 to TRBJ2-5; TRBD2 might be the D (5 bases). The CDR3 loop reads CASNDGVEETQYF. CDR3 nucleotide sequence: TGTGCCAGCAATGACGGGGTGGAAGAGACCCAGTACTTC.